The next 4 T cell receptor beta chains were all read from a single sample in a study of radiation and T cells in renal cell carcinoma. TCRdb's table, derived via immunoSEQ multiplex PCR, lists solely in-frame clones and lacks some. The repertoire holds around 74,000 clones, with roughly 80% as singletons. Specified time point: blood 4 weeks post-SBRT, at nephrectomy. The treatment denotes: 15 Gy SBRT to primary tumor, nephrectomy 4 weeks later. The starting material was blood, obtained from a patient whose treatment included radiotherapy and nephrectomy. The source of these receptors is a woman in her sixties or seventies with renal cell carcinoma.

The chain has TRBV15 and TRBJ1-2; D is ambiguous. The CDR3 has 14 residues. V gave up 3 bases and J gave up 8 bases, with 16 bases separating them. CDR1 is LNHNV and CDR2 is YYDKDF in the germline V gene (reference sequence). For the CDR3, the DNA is TGTGCCACCAGCAGGGAAGCCCCCACGGGGGGCTACACCTTC. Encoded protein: CATSREAPTGGYTF.

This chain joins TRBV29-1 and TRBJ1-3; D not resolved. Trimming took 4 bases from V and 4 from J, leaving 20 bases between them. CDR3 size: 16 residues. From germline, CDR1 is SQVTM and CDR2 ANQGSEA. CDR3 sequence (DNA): TGCAGCGTTGTACTGACCTTCGGCCCGGAAGGAAACACCATATATTTT. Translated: CSVVLTFGPEGNTIYF.

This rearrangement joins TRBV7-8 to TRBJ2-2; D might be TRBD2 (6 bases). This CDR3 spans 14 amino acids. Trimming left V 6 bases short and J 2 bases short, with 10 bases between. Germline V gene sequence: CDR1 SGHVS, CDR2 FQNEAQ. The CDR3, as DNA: TGTGCCAGCAGTAGCGGACCTAACACCGGGGAGCTGTTTTTT. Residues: CASSSGPNTGELFF.

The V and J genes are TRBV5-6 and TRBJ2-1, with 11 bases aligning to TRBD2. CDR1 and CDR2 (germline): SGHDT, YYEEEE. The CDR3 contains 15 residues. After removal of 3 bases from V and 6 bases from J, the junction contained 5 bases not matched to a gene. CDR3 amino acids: CASSYLAGGTNEQFF. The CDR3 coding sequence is TGTGCCAGCAGCTACCTAGCGGGAGGTACCAATGAGCAGTTCTTC.